Detailed here is one T cell receptor (beta chain). The antigen is not known. The sample originates from a study of early stage breast cancer tumors. Overall study context: Each sample averaged approximately 9.7-fold read coverage. Study-wide results and limits: Compared with adjacent normal breast, tumors showed around 2.7-fold denser, more clonal T cells. In about 85% of the 16 patients, blood comparison separated tumor from normal breast.

Trimming took 1 base from V and 6 from J, leaving 12 bases between them. Germline CDR1 GTSNPN, CDR2 SVGIG (reference sequence). The CDR3 extends over 14 amino acids. Each sample had two DNA replicates, about 0.52 ug blood or about 1.4 ug tissue. Assay used: immunoSEQ multiplex PCR; TCRdb lists only in-frame clones, some missing. Of 69,000 or so clones listed, around 80% are singletons. The rearrangement links TRBV30 to TRBJ1-4; tentative D call: TRBD1 (6 bases). Sequenced material: blood. The clonotype was recovered from a middle-aged person with breast cancer. DNA of the CDR3: TGTGCCTGGAGTGAAGGGGACACCGATGAAAAACTGTTTTTT. Its protein is CAWSEGDTDEKLFF.